This T cell receptor (beta chain) was retrieved from a study of blood T cells in healthy people across ages. The germline CDR1 and CDR2 sequences are SGHVS and FNYEAQ. The CDR3 has 17 amino acids. V gave up 7 bases and J gave up 4 bases, with 24 bases separating them. Then a second PCR, running about 6 to 11 cycles, was carried out with a sample-barcoded 5' primer and a J-beta primer mix. Per-sample output comprised a minimum of 3 million paired-end reads containing CDR3. TCRdb independently ran MiXCR on the 5' RACE reads; one entry per CDR3 protein. The sample has 600,000 to 800,000 distinct CDR3 sequences, around 50% seen once; the top ten hold 13%.

The specimen sequenced was blood. The chain is built from TRBV7-6 and TRBJ2-3; D unclear. This sequence was found in a woman at least 80 years old in good health. The CDR3 DNA sequence: TGTGCCAGCATCCCCACGACCACGGTACTTAGCTCAGATACGCAGTATTTT. Protein product: CASIPTTTVLSSDTQYF.